The T cell receptor (beta chain) described here comes from a study of early stage breast cancer tumors. The ends lost 6 bases at V and 0 bases at J; junction bases unmatched: 12. The CDR3 runs to 18 residues. Germline-derived CDR1 and CDR2 are MDHEN and SYDVKM. Some clones are missing from TCRdb's copy, which holds only in-frame ones; the method was immunoSEQ multiplex PCR. The repertoire holds 30,000 to 35,000 clones, with roughly four fifths as singletons. The genes are TRBV28 and TRBJ2-3, with 10 bases aligning to TRBD1. The source material was blood. The source is a person aged 35-49 years with breast cancer. The CDR3 nucleotides are TGTGCCAGCAGCCCTCCCCCGACAGGGGGCTATAGCACAGATACGCAGTATTTT. Amino acids: CASSPPPTGGYSTDTQYF.